These 32 T cell receptor beta chains were all obtained from the same sample, sequenced in a study of graft-versus-host responses after intestinal transplantation (dated by TCRdb to about 2021). For these receptors, no antigen is known. The method behind the library was the immunoSEQ multiplex PCR assay. As stored in TCRdb, this immuneACCESS dataset retains in-frame rearrangements with V and J assigned. A fraction of the clones does not appear; measured against another copy, unresolved V genes explain less than half of the discrepancy, and the remainder lacks a known reason. Across this sample there are tens of thousands of clones, with 95% seen only once. The ten largest clones capture about 0.23% of the sample. The sample's time point, from its label and the paper: cells obtained before transplantation from donor or recipient. The sample consisted of unstimulated CD8+ T cells sorted from spleen or lymph node cells, taken before transplant. All receptors come from a human donor who was the organ donor for an intestinal transplant.

This clone was seen once. The gene calls are TRBV10-3 and TRBJ2-3; 7 bases map to TRBD1. The CDR3 contains 15 residues. Trimming took 0 bases from V and 1 from J; bases not matched to a gene: 1. The germline CDR1 and CDR2 sequences are ENHRY and SYGVKD. CDR3 residues: CAISESDRGTDTQYF. In nucleotides, the CDR3 is TGTGCCATCAGTGAGTCCGACAGGGGCACAGATACGCAGTATTTT.

About this clone itself: The junction departs from germline at one end; a sequencing error may be responsible. The genes are TRBV4-3 and TRBJ1-1; D gene unclear. The CDR3 totals 13 residues. CDR1 is LGHNA, CDR2 YSLEER, per germline. As DNA, the CDR3 is TGCGCCAGCAGCCAAGTTTTGAACACTGAAGCTTCCTTT. Translation gives CASSQVLNTEASF.

This clone was found once. This chain joins TRBV7-2 and TRBJ2-2; D uncertain. Germline V gives CDR1 SGHTA, CDR2 FQGNSA. V was trimmed by 1 base and J by 9 bases, leaving 6 bases between them. The CDR3 covers 12 residues. This CDR3 reads CASSLVGRELFF. The CDR3 bases are TGTGCCAGCAGCTTAGTCGGGCGGGAGCTGTTTTTT. Filled out from reference TRBV7-2 and TRBJ2-2, the complete variable domain reads GAGVSQSPSNKVTEKGKDVELRCDPISGHTALYWYRQSLGQGLEFLIYFQGNSAPDKSGLPSDRFSAERTGGSVSTLTIQRTQQEDSAVYLCASSLVGRELFFGEGSRLTVL.

The rearrangement links TRBV5-8 to TRBJ1-6; 9 positions agree with TRBD1. There are 14 residues in the CDR3. Germline CDR1 is SGHTS and CDR2 is YDEGEE. V gave up 3 bases and J gave up 7 bases; unmatched junction bases: 2. DNA for the CDR3: TGTGCCAGCAGCTCCGGACAGGGGAATTCACCCCTCCACTTT. Translated, it gives CASSSGQGNSPLHF.

J is TRBJ1-1 and V is TRBV28; TRBD1 is a possible D gene (6 bases). V lost 8 bases and J 1 base, leaving 17 bases between the germline ends. In germline, CDR1 is MDHEN, CDR2 SYDVKM. The CDR3 is 15 residues long. In DNA, the CDR3 is TGTGCCAGCGCAGGGGTCTTCATTACGAACACTGAAGCTTTCTTT. It is translated as CASAGVFITNTEAFF. Supplemented by reference TRBV28 and TRBJ1-1, the full variable domain reads DVKVTQSSRYLVKRTGEKVFLECVQDMDHENMFWYRQDPGLGLRLIYFSYDVKMKEKGDIPEGYSVSREKKERFSLILESASTNQTSMYLCASAGVFITNTEAFFGQGTRLTVV.

Here the CDR3 DNA reads TGTGCCAGCAGAGCAGCTATTCCCACTGAAGCTTTCTTT. Translation gives CASRAAIPTEAFF. V and J are TRBV2 and TRBJ1-1; D unresolved. This CDR3 region has 13 residues. V was shortened by 6 bases and J by 4 bases, with 12 bases between the two germline ends. Germline CDR1 is SNHLY and CDR2 is FYNNEI.

This rearrangement joins TRBV27 to TRBJ2-1; no firm D call. Trimming pared 6 bases from V and 5 bases from J, leaving 14 bases between. This CDR3 has 14 residues. Looked up from germline, CDR1 is MNHEY and CDR2 is SMNVEV (reference sequence). The CDR3 reads CASSLNLGHNEQFF. The CDR3 nucleotides read TGTGCCAGCAGCTTAAACTTGGGCCACAATGAGCAGTTCTTC.

The sample holds one count of this clone. The chain carries TRBV7-9 and TRBJ2-7; unclear D gene. Germline V lookup: CDR1 SEHNR, CDR2 FQNEAQ (reference sequence). With 11 bases removed from V and 1 base from J, the gap between germline ends came to 15 bases. The CDR3 has 13 amino acids. The CDR3 DNA reads as TGTGCCGGGTCATCTGGGGATTCCTACGAGCAGTACTTC. Its protein product is CAGSSGDSYEQYF. The full variable domain, its missing parts supplied by reference TRBV7-9 and TRBJ2-7, is DTGVSQNPRHKITKRGQNVTFRCDPISEHNRLYWYRQTLGQGPEFLTYFQNEAQLEKSRLLSDRFSAERPKGSFSTLEIQRTEQGDSAMYLCAGSSGDSYEQYFGPGTRLTVT.

The rearrangement joins TRBV21-1 to TRBJ2-5; TRBD1, as called in the table, went unchecked against the DNA. TRBV21-1 is designated a pseudogene. The CDR3 totals 17 residues. CDR3 in amino acids: CASSKESDRGQFETQYF. CDR3 DNA: TGTGCCAGCAGCAAAGAGAGTGACAGGGGGCAGTTTGAGACCCAGTACTTC.

The chain couples TRBV9 to TRBJ2-7, with D perhaps TRBD1 (5 bases). The CDR3 totals 19 residues. The germline V gene encodes CDR1 SGDLS and CDR2 YYNGEE. V was clipped by 3 bases and J by 2 bases, with 27 bases between them. This chain's CDR3 is CASSDSADGKGQGTYEQYF. The CDR3 nucleotides read TGTGCCAGCAGCGATTCGGCGGACGGAAAGGGTCAGGGCACCTACGAGCAGTACTTC.

The CDR3 DNA reads TGTGCCTGGAGTCCCCCAGGGGTCTTTACTCAGCCCCAGCATTTT. It is translated as CAWSPPGVFTQPQHF. V usage is TRBV30 and J usage is TRBJ1-5; possibly TRBD1 for D (6 bases). Germline lookup yields CDR1 GTSNPN and CDR2 SVGIG (reference sequence). This CDR3 is built from 15 residues. Trimming cost V 2 bases and J 6 bases, with 17 bases left between them.

The chain is built from TRBV2 and TRBJ2-7; D is ambiguous. In germline, CDR1 is SNHLY, CDR2 FYNNEI. Trimming cost V 2 bases and J 0 bases, with 8 bases left between them. The CDR3 runs 14 residues. CDR3 sequence reads: CASSETADSYEQYF. CDR3 in DNA: TGTGCCAGCAGTGAAACCGCGGACTCCTACGAGCAGTACTTC.

The chain combines TRBV5-5 with TRBJ1-2; unclear D gene. The CDR3 length is 15 residues. V lost 0 bases, J lost 3 bases, and 12 bases lay in between. Germline CDR1 reads SGHKS; CDR2 reads YYEKEE (reference sequence). This CDR3 reads CASSLVPGKDYGYTF. In DNA form, the CDR3 reads TGTGCCAGCAGCTTGGTTCCGGGGAAGGACTATGGCTACACCTTC.

This clone was detected only once. The V gene is TRBV15, the J gene TRBJ1-5; no reliable D call. V was clipped by 3 bases and J by 4 bases, with 4 bases between them. From germline, CDR1 is LNHNV and CDR2 YYDKDF (reference sequence). There are 12 residues in the CDR3. CDR3 region: CATSSLNQPQHF. The CDR3, as DNA: TGTGCCACCAGCAGCCTTAATCAGCCCCAGCATTTT.

This chain joins TRBV5-1 and TRBJ2-5; D perhaps matches TRBD1 (5 bases). Germline assignment: CDR1 SGHRS and CDR2 YFSETQ. The CDR3 runs to 13 residues. The V end was cut by 1 base, the J end by 5 bases, with 9 bases between. As DNA, the CDR3 is TGCGCCAGCAGCTTGTTCCAGGGTGAGACCCAGTACTTC. This encodes CASSLFQGETQYF.

The chain links TRBV6-5 to TRBJ1-4; D is unclear. The V and J ends lost 5 bases and 5 bases respectively, with 12 bases between them. The CDR3 length is 14 residues. Germline CDR1 reads MNHEY; CDR2 reads SVGAGI. CDR3 amino acids: CASSGAAYNEKLFF. CDR3 sequence (DNA): TGTGCCAGCAGTGGCGCGGCATACAATGAAAAACTGTTTTTT.

This clone occurred once. The chain joins TRBV2 to TRBJ2-7; weak D call: TRBD2 (5 bases). The ends were cut back, 5 bases at V and 0 bases at J, with 8 bases in the middle. Germline loops: CDR1 SNHLY, CDR2 FYNNEI. The CDR3 runs to 13 residues. The CDR3 spells CASSRGISYEQYF. In nucleotides, the CDR3 is TGTGCCAGCAGTCGAGGGATCTCCTACGAGCAGTACTTC. The full variable domain, in which reference TRBV2 and TRBJ2-7 provide the parts outside the CDR3, is EPEVTQTPSHQVTQMGQEVILRCVPISNHLYFYWYRQILGQKVEFLVSFYNNEISEKSEIFDDQFSVERPDGSNFTLKIRSTKLEDSAMYFCASSRGISYEQYFGPGTRLTVT.

This clone was seen a single time. The chain couples TRBV4-2 to TRBJ1-3, with TRBD1 as a possible D gene (6 bases). This CDR3 comprises 16 residues. Germline-derived CDR1 and CDR2 are LGHNA and YNFKEQ. The V end was cut by 3 bases, the J end by 0 bases, with 12 bases between. Written as DNA, the CDR3 is TGTGCCAGCAGCCACCTAGGGGGATACTCTGGAAACACCATATATTTT. Protein product: CASSHLGGYSGNTIYF.

The chain carries TRBV27 and TRBJ2-1; 8 bases fit TRBD2. There are 17 residues in the CDR3. The germline V gene encodes CDR1 MNHEY and CDR2 SMNVEV (reference sequence). The V segment lost 5 bases and the J segment 2 bases; nucleotides outside the gene matches: 11. CDR3 residues: CASSLGASGLAYNEQFF. CDR3 in DNA: TGTGCCAGCAGTCTCGGCGCTAGCGGGCTGGCCTACAATGAGCAGTTCTTC.

The chain carries TRBV6-8 and TRBJ1-5; D might be TRBD1 (5 bases). V lost 8 bases, J lost 2 bases, and 13 bases lay in between. CDR1 is MNHGY, CDR2 SAAAGT, per germline. The CDR3 runs to 14 residues. The CDR3 DNA sequence: TGTGCCAGCGAAGATGGACATTGCAATCAGCCCCAGCATTTT. Translation gives CASEDGHCNQPQHF.

The chain carries TRBV6-5 and TRBJ2-3; 8 bases map to TRBD2. The V and J ends lost 6 bases and 5 bases, in that order; junction bases with no gene match: 10. CDR3 size: 15 residues. Per the germline V gene, CDR1 is MNHEY and CDR2 is SVGAGI. In DNA form, the CDR3 reads TGTGCCAGCAGCCTGACGGGGGGGCTGGTAGATACGCAGTATTTT. It specifies CASSLTGGLVDTQYF.

The V and J genes are TRBV6-5 and TRBJ1-1, with TRBD1 matching over 7 bases. The germline CDR1 and CDR2 sequences are MNHEY and SVGAGI. V gave up 5 bases and J gave up 4 bases; unmatched junction bases: 4. CDR3 length equals 13 residues. CDR3 sequence: CASSPGTATEAFF. The DNA for the CDR3 is TGTGCCAGCAGTCCCGGGACAGCCACTGAAGCTTTCTTT.

The V and J genes are TRBV4-2 and TRBJ1-1; D possibly corresponds to TRBD1 (6 bases). Germline V lookup: CDR1 LGHNA, CDR2 YNFKEQ. The CDR3 is made up of 15 amino acids. The V and J ends lost 0 bases and 1 base respectively, with 9 bases between them. This chain's CDR3 is CASSQDGGQNTEAFF. CDR3 nucleotides: TGTGCCAGCAGCCAAGATGGGGGACAGAACACTGAAGCTTTCTTT.

The chain uses TRBV19 and TRBJ2-7; D is unresolved. The CDR3 runs to 13 residues. Trimming took off 3 bases at V and 0 bases at J, with 6 bases between the two ends. Germline V lookup: CDR1 LNHDA, CDR2 SQIVND (reference sequence). The CDR3, as DNA: TGTGCCAGTAGTATCGCAGTCTCCTACGAGCAGTACTTC. This gives the protein CASSIAVSYEQYF.

The CDR3 sequence is CASSLQDRTEAFF. The CDR3 DNA reads as TGTGCCAGCAGCTTACAGGACAGGACTGAAGCTTTCTTT. The chain recombines TRBV13 with TRBJ1-1, with 7 bases that match TRBD1. Unmatched junction bases numbered 2, after V lost 2 bases and J lost 5 bases. CDR3 length equals 13 residues. Germline V lookup: CDR1 PRHDT, CDR2 FYEKMQ (reference sequence).

V gene TRBV9 combines with J gene TRBJ2-5; TRBD2 agrees at 8 bases. V shed 0 bases and J 5 bases; nucleotides not matched to a gene: 3. The CDR3 consists of 14 residues. CDR1 is SGDLS and CDR2 is YYNGEE in the germline V gene. The CDR3 nucleotides are TGTGCCAGCAGCGTAGGTGGCGGGGGGGAGACCCAGTACTTC. It translates to CASSVGGGGETQYF.

V usage is TRBV9 and J usage is TRBJ1-2; D gene ambiguous. The length of the CDR3 is 14 residues. V lost 0 bases and J lost 4, with 10 bases in between. Germline CDR1 is SGDLS and CDR2 is YYNGEE. CDR3 sequence (DNA): TGTGCCAGCAGCGTAGATATCGACTTCTATGGCTACACCTTC. Residues: CASSVDIDFYGYTF. Using reference TRBV9 and TRBJ1-2 for the parts outside the CDR3, the full variable domain is DSGVTQTPKHLITATGQRVTLRCSPRSGDLSVYWYQQSLDQGLQFLIQYYNGEERAKGNILERFSAQQFPDLHSELNLSSLELGDSALYFCASSVDIDFYGYTFGSGTRLTVV.

The chain uses TRBV11-1 and TRBJ1-1; D uncertain. V lost 2 bases to trimming and J lost 0 bases, with 10 bases between them. CDR3 length: 15 residues. Looked up from germline, CDR1 is SGHAT and CDR2 is FQDESV (reference sequence). The CDR3 spells CASSLPPELNTEAFF. The CDR3 DNA sequence: TGTGCCAGCAGCTTACCACCAGAACTGAACACTGAAGCTTTCTTT.

The V and J genes are TRBV4-1 and TRBJ1-2, with 9 bases matching TRBD1. Germline-derived CDR1 and CDR2 are MGHRA and YSYEKL. The CDR3 is made up of 14 amino acids. J gave up 8 bases and V 6 bases, and 10 bases lay outside the gene matches. The CDR3 region has the DNA TGCGCCAGCAGTCAACCGGGACAGGGTGGAGGCTACACCTTC. It yields the protein CASSQPGQGGGYTF.

The chain joins TRBV27 to TRBJ2-7; 8 bases are shared with TRBD2. The CDR3 sequence is 15 residues long. After removal of 6 bases from V and 3 bases from J, the junction contained 10 bases not matched to a gene. Per the germline V gene, CDR1 is MNHEY and CDR2 is SMNVEV (reference sequence). This CDR3 is CASRGAAGGFYEQYF. The CDR3 coding sequence is TGTGCCAGCAGGGGCGCCGCGGGGGGTTTCTACGAGCAGTACTTC.

The chain combines TRBV9 with TRBJ1-6, with a possible D match to TRBD1 (6 bases). The CDR3 extends over 15 amino acids. Germline V gene lookup returns CDR1 SGDLS and CDR2 YYNGEE. Trimming stripped 3 bases from V and 7 bases from J, with 14 bases between. CDR3 DNA: TGTGCCAGCAGCGCTACGGACAGCCTGAATTCACCCCTCCACTTT. It codes for CASSATDSLNSPLHF.

This clone was detected once. The CDR3 reads CASERDGGRFTGELFF. The CDR3 DNA is TGTGCCAGCGAGAGGGACGGGGGGCGGTTCACCGGGGAGCTGTTTTTT. The chain recombines TRBV2 with TRBJ2-2; maybe TRBD2 (7 bases). In germline, CDR1 is SNHLY, CDR2 FYNNEI. The CDR3 covers 16 residues. Between the trimmed V and J ends, which lost 8 bases and 4 bases, there was a span of 20 bases.